The source of this TCR beta chain is a study of blood T cell repertoires in COVID-19. The CDR3 totals 14 residues. CDR1 and CDR2 from the germline V gene are MNHNY and SVGAGI (reference sequence). J was trimmed by 5 bases and V by 4 bases; bases with no gene match: 5. TCRdb's copy holds only in-frame clones and misses some; the assay was immunoSEQ multiplex PCR. The sample carries tens of thousands of clones, roughly 79% recorded once. The source material was peripheral blood. The chain is built from TRBV6-6 and TRBJ2-7, with 10 positions matching TRBD2. The sequence was obtained from a man at least 80 years old with acute or convalescent COVID-19. The CDR3: CASSSSGRGNEQYF. In nucleotides, the CDR3 is TGTGCCAGCAGTTCTAGCGGGAGAGGGAACGAGCAGTACTTC.